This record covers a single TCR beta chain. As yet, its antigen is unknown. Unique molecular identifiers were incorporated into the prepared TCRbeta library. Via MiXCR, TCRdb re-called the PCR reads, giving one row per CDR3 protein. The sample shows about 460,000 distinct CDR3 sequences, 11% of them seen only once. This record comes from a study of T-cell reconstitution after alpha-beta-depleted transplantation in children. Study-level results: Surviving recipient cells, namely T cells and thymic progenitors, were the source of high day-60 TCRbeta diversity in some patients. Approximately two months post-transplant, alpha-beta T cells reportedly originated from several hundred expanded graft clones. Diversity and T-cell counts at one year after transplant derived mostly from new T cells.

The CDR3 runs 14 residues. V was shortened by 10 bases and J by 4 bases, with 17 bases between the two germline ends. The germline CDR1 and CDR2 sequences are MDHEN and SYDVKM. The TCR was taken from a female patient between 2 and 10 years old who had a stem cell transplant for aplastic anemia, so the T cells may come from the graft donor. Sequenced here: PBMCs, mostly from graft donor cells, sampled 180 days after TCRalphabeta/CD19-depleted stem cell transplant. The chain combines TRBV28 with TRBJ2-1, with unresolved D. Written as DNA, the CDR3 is TGTGCCACCAGGCCCAGCTTGGGGTACAATGAGCAGTTCTTC. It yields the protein CATRPSLGYNEQFF.